What follows is one T cell receptor beta chain and its context. Its cognate antigen is unknown. The data were taken from a study of spatial heterogeneity in lung cancer. Study-wide background: Averaged across combinations, each unique TCR and UMI pairing appeared more than ten times in raw reads, which were uncorrected.

Time point here: sample taken at primary tumor resection. Sequencing covered unsorted whole RNA taken from tumor, nontumor lung or frozen PBMC. Untreated early-stage non-small cell lung cancer patients, about 70 in total, were the donors. Every molecule of TCR cDNA had its own unique molecular identifier. TCRdb itself ran the 5' RACE reads through MiXCR, one entry per CDR3 protein. The data show some 41,000 distinct CDR3 sequences, with approximately 6.8% seen just once and about 45% held by the top ten. The study's findings and limits: Ubiquitous, expanded tumor-derived TCRs were more frequently observed in blood at resection than at follow-up.

CDR3 length equals 13 residues. Germline loops: CDR1 SGHTA, CDR2 FQGTGA. Trimming cost V 1 base and J 3 bases, with 6 bases left between them. The sequencing used PBMCs, collected at surgery. This clonotype originated in a female donor with early-stage non-small cell lung cancer. The chain employs TRBV7-3 and TRBJ2-5; D remains ambiguous. CDR3 in DNA: TGTGCCAGCAGCTTAAGGGTTAAAGAGACCCAGTACTTC. Protein: CASSLRVKETQYF.